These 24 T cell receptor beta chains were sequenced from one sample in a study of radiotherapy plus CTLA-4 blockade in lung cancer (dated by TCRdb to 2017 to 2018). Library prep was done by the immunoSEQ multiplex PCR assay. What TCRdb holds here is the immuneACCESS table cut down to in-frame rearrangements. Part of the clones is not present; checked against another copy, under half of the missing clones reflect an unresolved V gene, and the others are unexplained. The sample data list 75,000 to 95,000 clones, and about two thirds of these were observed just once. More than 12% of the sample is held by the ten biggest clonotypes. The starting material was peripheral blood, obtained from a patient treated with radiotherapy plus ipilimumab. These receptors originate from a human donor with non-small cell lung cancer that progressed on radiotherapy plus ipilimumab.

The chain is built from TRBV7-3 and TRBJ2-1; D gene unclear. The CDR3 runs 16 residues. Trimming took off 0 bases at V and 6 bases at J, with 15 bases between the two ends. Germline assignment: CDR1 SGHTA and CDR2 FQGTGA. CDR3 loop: CASSLTGGIASNEQFF. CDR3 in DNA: TGTGCCAGCAGCTTAACTGGTGGAATAGCTTCCAATGAGCAGTTCTTC.

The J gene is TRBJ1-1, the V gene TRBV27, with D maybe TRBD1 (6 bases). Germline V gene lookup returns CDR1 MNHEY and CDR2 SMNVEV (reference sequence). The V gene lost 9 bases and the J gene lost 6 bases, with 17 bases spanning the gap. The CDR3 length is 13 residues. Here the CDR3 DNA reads TGTGCCAGTCGAGGGGGGGTAGGAGCTGAAGCTTTCTTT. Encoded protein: CASRGGVGAEAFF.

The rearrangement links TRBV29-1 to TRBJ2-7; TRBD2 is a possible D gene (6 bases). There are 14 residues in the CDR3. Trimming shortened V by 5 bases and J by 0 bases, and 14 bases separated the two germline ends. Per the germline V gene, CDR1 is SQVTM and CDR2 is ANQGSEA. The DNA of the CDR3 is TGCAGCGTTCGAGGGGTCGGGGGCTCCTACGAGCAGTACTTC. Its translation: CSVRGVGGSYEQYF.

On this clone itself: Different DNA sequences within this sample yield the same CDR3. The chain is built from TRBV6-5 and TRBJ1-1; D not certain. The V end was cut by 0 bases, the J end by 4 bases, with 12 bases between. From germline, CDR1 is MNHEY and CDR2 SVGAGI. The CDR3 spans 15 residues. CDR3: CASSYSQSGSTEAFF. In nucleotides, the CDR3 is TGTGCCAGCAGTTACTCTCAGAGTGGGAGCACTGAAGCTTTCTTT.

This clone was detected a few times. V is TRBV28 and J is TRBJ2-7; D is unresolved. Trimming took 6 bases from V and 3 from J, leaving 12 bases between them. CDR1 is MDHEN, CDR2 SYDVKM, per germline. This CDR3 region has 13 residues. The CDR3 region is CASSSAEGYEQYF. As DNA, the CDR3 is TGTGCCAGCAGCTCCGCAGAAGGCTACGAGCAGTACTTC.

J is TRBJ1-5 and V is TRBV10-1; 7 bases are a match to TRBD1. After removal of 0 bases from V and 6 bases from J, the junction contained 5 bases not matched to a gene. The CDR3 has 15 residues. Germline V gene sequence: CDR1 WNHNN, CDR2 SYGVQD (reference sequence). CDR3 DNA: TGCGCCAGCAGTGAGTCGATAGGGGGCAGTCAGCCCCAGCATTTT. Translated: CASSESIGGSQPQHF.

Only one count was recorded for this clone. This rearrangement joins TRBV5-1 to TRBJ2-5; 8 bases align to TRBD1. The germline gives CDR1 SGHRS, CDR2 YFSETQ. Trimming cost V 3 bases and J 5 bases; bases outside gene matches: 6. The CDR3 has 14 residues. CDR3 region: CASSYAGGRETQYF. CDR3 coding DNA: TGCGCCAGCAGCTACGCAGGGGGCCGGGAGACCCAGTACTTC.

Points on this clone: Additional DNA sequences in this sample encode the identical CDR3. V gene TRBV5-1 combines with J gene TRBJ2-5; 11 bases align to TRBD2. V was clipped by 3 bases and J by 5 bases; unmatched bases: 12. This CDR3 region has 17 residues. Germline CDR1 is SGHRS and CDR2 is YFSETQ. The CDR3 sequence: CASSSNPILAGGETQYF. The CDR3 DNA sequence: TGCGCCAGCAGCTCAAACCCCATTCTAGCGGGGGGCGAGACCCAGTACTTC.

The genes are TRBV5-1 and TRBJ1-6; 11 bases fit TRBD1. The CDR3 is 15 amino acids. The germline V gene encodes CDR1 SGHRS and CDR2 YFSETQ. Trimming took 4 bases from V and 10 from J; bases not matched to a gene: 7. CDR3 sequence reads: CASSLGTGGGSPLHF. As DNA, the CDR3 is TGCGCCAGCAGCCTCGGGACAGGGGGAGGATCACCCCTCCACTTT.

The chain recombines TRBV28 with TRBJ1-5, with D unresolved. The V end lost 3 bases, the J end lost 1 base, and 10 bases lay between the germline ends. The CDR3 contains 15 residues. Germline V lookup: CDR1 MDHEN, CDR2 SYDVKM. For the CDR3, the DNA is TGTGCCAGCAGTTTTGAGGGTGGGAGCAATCAGCCCCAGCATTTT. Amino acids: CASSFEGGSNQPQHF.

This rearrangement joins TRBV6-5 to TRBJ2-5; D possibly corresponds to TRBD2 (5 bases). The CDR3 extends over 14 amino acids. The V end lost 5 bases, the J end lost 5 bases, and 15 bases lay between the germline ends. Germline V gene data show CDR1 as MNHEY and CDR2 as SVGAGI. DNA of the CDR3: TGTGCCAGCAGTGAACCCCTAGCCCACGAGACCCAGTACTTC. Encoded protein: CASSEPLAHETQYF.

In DNA, the CDR3 is TGTGCCAGCAGTGCGGGGAGGGGGCGAGGCGGAAAACTGTTTTTT. Translated, it gives CASSAGRGRGGKLFF. The chain is built from TRBV6-6 and TRBJ1-4, with TRBD1 identical over 7 bases. The germline gives CDR1 MNHNY, CDR2 SVGAGI (reference sequence). V lost 5 bases and J lost 10; bases outside the gene matches: 13. The CDR3 has 15 amino acids.

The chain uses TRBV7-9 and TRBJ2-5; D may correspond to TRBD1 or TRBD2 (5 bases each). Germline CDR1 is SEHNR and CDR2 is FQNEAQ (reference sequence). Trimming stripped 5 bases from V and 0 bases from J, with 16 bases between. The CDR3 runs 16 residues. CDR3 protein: CASSRPWDGYQETQYF. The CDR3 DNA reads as TGTGCCAGCAGCCGACCCTGGGACGGGTACCAAGAGACCCAGTACTTC.

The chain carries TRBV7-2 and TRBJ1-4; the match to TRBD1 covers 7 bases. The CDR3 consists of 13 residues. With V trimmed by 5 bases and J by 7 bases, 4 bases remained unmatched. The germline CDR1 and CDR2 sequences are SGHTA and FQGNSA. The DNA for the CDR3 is TGTGCCAGCAGCCCAGGGACAGCTGAAAAACTGTTTTTT. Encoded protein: CASSPGTAEKLFF.

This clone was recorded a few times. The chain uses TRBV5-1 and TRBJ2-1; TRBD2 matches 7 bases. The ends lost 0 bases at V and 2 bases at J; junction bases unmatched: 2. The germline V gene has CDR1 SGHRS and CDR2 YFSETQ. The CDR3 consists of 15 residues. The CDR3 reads CASSLGGSTYNEQFF. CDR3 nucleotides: TGCGCCAGCAGCTTGGGCGGGAGCACCTACAATGAGCAGTTCTTC.

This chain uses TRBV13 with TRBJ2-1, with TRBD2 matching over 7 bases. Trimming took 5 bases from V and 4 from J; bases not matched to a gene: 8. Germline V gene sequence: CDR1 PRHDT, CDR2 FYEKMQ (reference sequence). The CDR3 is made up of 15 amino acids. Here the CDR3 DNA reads TGTGCCAGCAGCCCCGAGGGCGGGAGATACAATGAGCAGTTCTTC. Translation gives CASSPEGGRYNEQFF.

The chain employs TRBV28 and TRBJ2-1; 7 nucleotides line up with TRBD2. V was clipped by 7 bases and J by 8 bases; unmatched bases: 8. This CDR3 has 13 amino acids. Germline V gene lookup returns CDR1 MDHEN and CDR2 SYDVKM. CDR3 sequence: CASNYGSGDEQFF. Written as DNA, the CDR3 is TGTGCCAGCAACTACGGGAGCGGGGATGAGCAGTTCTTC.

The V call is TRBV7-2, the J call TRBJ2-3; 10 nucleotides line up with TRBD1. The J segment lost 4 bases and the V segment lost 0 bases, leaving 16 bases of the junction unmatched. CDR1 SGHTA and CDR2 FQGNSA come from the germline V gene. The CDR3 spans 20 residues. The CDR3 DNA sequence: TGTGCCAGCAGCTTAGCCCAACGAGACAGGGGGCTTCTGGGCGCAGATACGCAGTATTTT. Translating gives CASSLAQRDRGLLGADTQYF.

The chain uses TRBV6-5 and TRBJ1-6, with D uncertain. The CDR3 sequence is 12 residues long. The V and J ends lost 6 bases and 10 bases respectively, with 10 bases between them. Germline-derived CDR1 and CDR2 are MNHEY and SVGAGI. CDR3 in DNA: TGTGCCAGCAGCCCCCCGGGATCACCCCTCCACTTT. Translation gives CASSPPGSPLHF.

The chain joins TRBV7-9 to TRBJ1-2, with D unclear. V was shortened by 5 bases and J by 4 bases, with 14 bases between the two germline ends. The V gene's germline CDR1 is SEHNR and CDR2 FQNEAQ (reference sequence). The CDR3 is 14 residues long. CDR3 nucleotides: TGTGCCAGCAGCCCCCGTAGACCGAGCTATGGCTACACCTTC. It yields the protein CASSPRRPSYGYTF.

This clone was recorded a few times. The CDR3 protein is CASSTSGGGPYEQYF. The CDR3 DNA reads TGTGCCAGCAGTACTAGCGGGGGGGGACCCTACGAGCAGTACTTC. The J gene is TRBJ2-7, the V gene TRBV27; 13 positions match TRBD2. Germline V CDR1 and CDR2: MNHEY, SMNVEV (reference sequence). The CDR3 loop spans 15 amino acids. Trimming took 5 bases from V and 2 from J; bases not matched to a gene: 3.

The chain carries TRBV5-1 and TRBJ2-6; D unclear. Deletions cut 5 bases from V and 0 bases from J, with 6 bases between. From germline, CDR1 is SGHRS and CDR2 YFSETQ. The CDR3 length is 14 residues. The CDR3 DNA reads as TGCGCCAGCAGGGATGGCTCTGGGGCCAACGTCCTGACTTTC. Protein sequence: CASRDGSGANVLTF.

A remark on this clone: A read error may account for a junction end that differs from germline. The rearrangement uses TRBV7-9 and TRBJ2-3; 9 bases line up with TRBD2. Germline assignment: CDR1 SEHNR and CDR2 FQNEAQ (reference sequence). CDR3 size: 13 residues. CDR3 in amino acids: CASSLDGGRAPRF. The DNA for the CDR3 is TGTGCCAGCAGCTTAGACGGCGGGAGGGCCCCCCGGTTT. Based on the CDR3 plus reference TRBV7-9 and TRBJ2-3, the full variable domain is DTGVSQNPRHKITKRGQNVTFRCDPISEHNRLYWYRQTLGQGPEFLTYFQNEAQLEKSRLLSDRFSAERPKGSFSTLEIQRTEQGDSAMYLCASSLDGGRAPRFGPGTRLTVL.

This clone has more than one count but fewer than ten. The CDR3: CASSFQRGVQQFF. The CDR3 DNA is TGTGCCAGCAGTTTCCAGCGGGGGGTTCAGCAGTTCTTC. The chain links TRBV27 to TRBJ2-1; 9 positions match TRBD2. This CDR3 is built from 13 residues. V was clipped by 3 bases and J by 11 bases; unmatched bases: 5. The V gene's germline CDR1 is MNHEY and CDR2 SMNVEV (reference sequence).